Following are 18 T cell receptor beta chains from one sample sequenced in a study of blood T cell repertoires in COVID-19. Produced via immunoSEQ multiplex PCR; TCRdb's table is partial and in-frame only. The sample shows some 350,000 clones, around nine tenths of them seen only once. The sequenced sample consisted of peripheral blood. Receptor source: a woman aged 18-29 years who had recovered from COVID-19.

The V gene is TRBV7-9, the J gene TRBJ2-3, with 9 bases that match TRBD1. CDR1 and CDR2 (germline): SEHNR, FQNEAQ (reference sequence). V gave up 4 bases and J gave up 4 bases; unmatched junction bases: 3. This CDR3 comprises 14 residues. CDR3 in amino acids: CASSSTGGSDTQYF. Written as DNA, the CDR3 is TGTGCCAGCAGCTCGACAGGGGGGTCAGATACGCAGTATTTT.

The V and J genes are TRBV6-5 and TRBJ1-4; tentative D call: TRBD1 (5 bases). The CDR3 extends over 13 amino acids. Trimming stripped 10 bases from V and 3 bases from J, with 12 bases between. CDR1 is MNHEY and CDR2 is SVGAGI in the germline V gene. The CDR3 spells CATAWGANEKLFF. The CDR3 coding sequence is TGTGCCACCGCCTGGGGGGCTAATGAAAAACTGTTTTTT.

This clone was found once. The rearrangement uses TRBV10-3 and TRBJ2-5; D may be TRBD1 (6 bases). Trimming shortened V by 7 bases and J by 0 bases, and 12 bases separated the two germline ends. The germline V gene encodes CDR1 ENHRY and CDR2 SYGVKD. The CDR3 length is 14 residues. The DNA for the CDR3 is TGTGCCATCACCCCATCAGGGGACCAAGAGACCCAGTACTTC. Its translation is CAITPSGDQETQYF.

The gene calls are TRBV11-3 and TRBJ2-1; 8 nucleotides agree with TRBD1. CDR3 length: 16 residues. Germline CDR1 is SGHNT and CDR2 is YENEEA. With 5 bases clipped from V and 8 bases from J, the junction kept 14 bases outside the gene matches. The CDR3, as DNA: TGTGCCAGCAGCCCCCGAGACAGGGGTTATAGCTATGAGCAGTTCTTC. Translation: CASSPRDRGYSYEQFF.

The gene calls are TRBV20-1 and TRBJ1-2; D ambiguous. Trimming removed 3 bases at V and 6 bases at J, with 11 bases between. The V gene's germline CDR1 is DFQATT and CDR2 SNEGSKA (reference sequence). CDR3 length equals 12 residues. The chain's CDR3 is CSASFGMDGYTF. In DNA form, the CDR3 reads TGCAGTGCTAGTTTCGGTATGGATGGCTACACCTTC.

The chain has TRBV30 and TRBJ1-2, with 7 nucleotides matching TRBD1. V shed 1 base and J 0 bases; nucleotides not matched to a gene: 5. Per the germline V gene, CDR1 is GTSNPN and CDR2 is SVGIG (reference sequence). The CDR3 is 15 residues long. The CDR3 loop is CAWSGGTVANYGYTF. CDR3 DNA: TGTGCCTGGAGTGGGGGGACAGTTGCTAACTATGGCTACACCTTC. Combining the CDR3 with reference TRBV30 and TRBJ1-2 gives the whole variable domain SQTIHQWPATLVQPVGSPLSLECTVEGTSNPNLYWYRQAAGRGLQLLFYSVGIGQISSEVPQNLSASRPQDRQFILSSKKLLLSDSGFYLCAWSGGTVANYGYTFGSGTRLTVV.

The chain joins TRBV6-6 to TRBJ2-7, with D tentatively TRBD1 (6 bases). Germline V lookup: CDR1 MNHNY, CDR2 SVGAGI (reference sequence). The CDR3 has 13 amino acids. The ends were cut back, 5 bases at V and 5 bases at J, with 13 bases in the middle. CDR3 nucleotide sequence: TGTGCCAGCAGTCCTCAGGGGTGGGACGAGCAGTACGTC. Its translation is CASSPQGWDEQYV.

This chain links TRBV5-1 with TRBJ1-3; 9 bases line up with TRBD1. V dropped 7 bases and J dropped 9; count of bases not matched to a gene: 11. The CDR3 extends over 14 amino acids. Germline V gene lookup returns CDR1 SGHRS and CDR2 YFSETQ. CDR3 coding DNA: TGCGCCAGCGGACAGGGGAGTAGGGATTGCACCATATATTTT. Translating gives CASGQGSRDCTIYF.

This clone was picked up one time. The CDR3 DNA reads as TGTGCCAGCAGTGGGGAGGACAGGTTCTATGGCTACACCTTC. Translation: CASSGEDRFYGYTF. The chain carries TRBV2 and TRBJ1-2; 7 bases are shared with TRBD1. Germline V gives CDR1 SNHLY, CDR2 FYNNEI. The CDR3 extends over 14 amino acids. J gave up 4 bases and V 4 bases, and 6 bases lay outside the gene matches.

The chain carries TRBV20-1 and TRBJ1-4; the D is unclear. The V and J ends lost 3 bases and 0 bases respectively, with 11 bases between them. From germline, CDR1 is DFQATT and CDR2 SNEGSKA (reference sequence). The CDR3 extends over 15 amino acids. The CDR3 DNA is TGCAGTGCTAGTACCAGGTCTGCAACTAATGAAAAACTGTTTTTT. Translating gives CSASTRSATNEKLFF.

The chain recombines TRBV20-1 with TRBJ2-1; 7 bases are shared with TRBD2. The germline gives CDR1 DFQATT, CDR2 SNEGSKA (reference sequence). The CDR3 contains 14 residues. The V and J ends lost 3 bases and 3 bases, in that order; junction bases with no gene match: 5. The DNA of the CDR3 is TGCAGTGCTAGTCCTGGCGGGAGCTACAATGAGCAGTTCTTC. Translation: CSASPGGSYNEQFF.

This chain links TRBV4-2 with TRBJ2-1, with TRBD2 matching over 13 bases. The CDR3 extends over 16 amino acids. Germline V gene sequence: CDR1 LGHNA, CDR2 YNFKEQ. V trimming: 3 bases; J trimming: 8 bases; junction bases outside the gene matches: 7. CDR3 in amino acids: CASSQVLAGGGDEQFF. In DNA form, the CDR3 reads TGTGCCAGCAGCCAGGTACTAGCGGGAGGGGGCGATGAGCAGTTCTTC.

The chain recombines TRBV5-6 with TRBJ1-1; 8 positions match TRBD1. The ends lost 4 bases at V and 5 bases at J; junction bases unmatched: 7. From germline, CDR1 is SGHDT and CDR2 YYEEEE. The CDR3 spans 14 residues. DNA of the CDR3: TGTGCCAGCAGCAACAGGGGGATTCGGACTGAAGCTTTCTTT. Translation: CASSNRGIRTEAFF.

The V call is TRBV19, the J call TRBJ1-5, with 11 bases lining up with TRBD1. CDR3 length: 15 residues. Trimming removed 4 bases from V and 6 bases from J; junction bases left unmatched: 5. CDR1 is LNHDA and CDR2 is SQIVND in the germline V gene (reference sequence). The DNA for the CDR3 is TGTGCCAGTAGTACGGACAGGGGGCAAGGTCAGCCCCAGCATTTT. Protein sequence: CASSTDRGQGQPQHF.

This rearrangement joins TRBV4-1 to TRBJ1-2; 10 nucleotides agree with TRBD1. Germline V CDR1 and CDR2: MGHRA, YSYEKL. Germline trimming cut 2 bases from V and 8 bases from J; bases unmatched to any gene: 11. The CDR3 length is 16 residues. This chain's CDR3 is CASSQLPGQGTDGYTF. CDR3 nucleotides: TGCGCCAGCAGCCAACTCCCGGGACAGGGGACAGACGGCTACACCTTC.

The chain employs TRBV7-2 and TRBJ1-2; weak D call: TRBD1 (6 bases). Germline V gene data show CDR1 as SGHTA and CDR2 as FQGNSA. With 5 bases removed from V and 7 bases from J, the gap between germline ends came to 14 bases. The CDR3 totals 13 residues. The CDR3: CASSRETRGGYTF. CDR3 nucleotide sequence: TGTGCCAGCAGCCGCGAAACCAGGGGTGGCTACACCTTC. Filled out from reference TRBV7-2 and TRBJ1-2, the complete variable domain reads GAGVSQSPSNKVTEKGKDVELRCDPISGHTALYWYRQSLGQGLEFLIYFQGNSAPDKSGLPSDRFSAERTGGSVSTLTIQRTQQEDSAVYLCASSRETRGGYTFGSGTRLTVV.

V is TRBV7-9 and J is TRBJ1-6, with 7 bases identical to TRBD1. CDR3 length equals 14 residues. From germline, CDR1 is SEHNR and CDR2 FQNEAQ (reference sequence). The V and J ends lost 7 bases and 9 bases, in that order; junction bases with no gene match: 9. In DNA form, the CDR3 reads TGTGCCAGCACCGTCACAGCAGGGGGTTCACCCCTCCACTTT. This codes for CASTVTAGGSPLHF. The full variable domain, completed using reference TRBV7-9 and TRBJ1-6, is DTGVSQNPRHKITKRGQNVTFRCDPISEHNRLYWYRQTLGQGPEFLTYFQNEAQLEKSRLLSDRFSAERPKGSFSTLEIQRTEQGDSAMYLCASTVTAGGSPLHFGNGTRLTVT.

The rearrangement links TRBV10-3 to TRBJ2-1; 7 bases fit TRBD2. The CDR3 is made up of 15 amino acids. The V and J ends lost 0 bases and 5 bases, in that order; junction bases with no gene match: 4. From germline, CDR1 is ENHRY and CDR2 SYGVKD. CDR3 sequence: CAISESRLADNEQFF. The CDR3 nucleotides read TGTGCCATCAGTGAGTCGCGGCTAGCGGACAATGAGCAGTTCTTC.